These T cell receptor beta chains were read from a single sample in a study of T cell responses to AZD1222 COVID-19 vaccine. Sequencing was performed with immunoSEQ multiplex PCR; in TCRdb, only in-frame clones are kept and a portion is missing. The table lists around 180,000 clones, almost 95% of them singletons. This specimen consisted of peripheral blood, obtained on day 0 of AZD1222 vaccination. The receptors derive from an adult in good health. Each CDR3 is given without its conserved first and last residue. Fields, in order: CDR3 protein, D gene, J gene, V gene. D genes are given only for firm matches.

cdr3_aa: ASSLNSASSYEQY
d_call: .
j_call: TRBJ2-7
v_call: TRBV11-2

cdr3_aa: ASSQFYMNTEAF
d_call: .
j_call: TRBJ1-1
v_call: TRBV4-1

cdr3_aa: ASTPGPDSPLH
d_call: .
j_call: TRBJ1-6
v_call: TRBV2

cdr3_aa: ASSSGLAGGEDEQY
d_call: TRBD2
j_call: TRBJ2-7
v_call: TRBV27

cdr3_aa: ASSEGRVTGELF
d_call: .
j_call: TRBJ2-2
v_call: TRBV2

cdr3_aa: ASSRSIKETQY
d_call: .
j_call: TRBJ2-5
v_call: TRBV2

cdr3_aa: ASSLMDRLVETQY
d_call: .
j_call: TRBJ2-5
v_call: TRBV5-1

cdr3_aa: ATSAPGASGGASTDTQY
d_call: TRBD2
j_call: TRBJ2-3
v_call: TRBV24-1

cdr3_aa: AITPDRGTEAF
d_call: TRBD1
j_call: TRBJ1-1
v_call: TRBV10-3

cdr3_aa: SAGTGRMSTEAF
d_call: TRBD1
j_call: TRBJ1-1
v_call: TRBV29-1

cdr3_aa: ASSQDVWGANYGYT
d_call: .
j_call: TRBJ1-2
v_call: TRBV4-1

cdr3_aa: ASRDVVSEAF
d_call: .
j_call: TRBJ1-1
v_call: TRBV27

cdr3_aa: ASSQTRVSGNTIY
d_call: .
j_call: TRBJ1-3
v_call: TRBV4-2

cdr3_aa: AWSGGNTIY
d_call: .
j_call: TRBJ1-3
v_call: TRBV30

cdr3_aa: ASSPGRDSNTDTQY
d_call: TRBD1
j_call: TRBJ2-3
v_call: TRBV9

cdr3_aa: ASSLEGDPFTEAF
d_call: .
j_call: TRBJ1-1
v_call: TRBV11-1

cdr3_aa: ASSLKNSGSMGEQF
d_call: TRBD2
j_call: TRBJ2-1
v_call: TRBV5-1

cdr3_aa: ASSIGVRNMNTEAF
d_call: .
j_call: TRBJ1-1
v_call: TRBV19

cdr3_aa: ASSRAGDSNQPQH
d_call: .
j_call: TRBJ1-5
v_call: TRBV19

cdr3_aa: ASSLIQLDTQPPHSRYNEQF
d_call: .
j_call: TRBJ2-1
v_call: TRBV7-8

cdr3_aa: ASSLAPRRLRSQFNSPLH
d_call: .
j_call: TRBJ1-6
v_call: TRBV5-1

cdr3_aa: ASSIARSYNEQF
d_call: .
j_call: TRBJ2-1
v_call: TRBV19

cdr3_aa: ASSSIGGQPNYGYT
d_call: TRBD1
j_call: TRBJ1-2
v_call: TRBV27

cdr3_aa: ASSPPRTSTGELF
d_call: .
j_call: TRBJ2-2
v_call: TRBV18

cdr3_aa: ASRTGRGTEAF
d_call: TRBD1
j_call: TRBJ1-1
v_call: TRBV27

cdr3_aa: ASSFGQENTEAF
d_call: TRBD1
j_call: TRBJ1-1
v_call: TRBV6-5

cdr3_aa: ASSQGHQETQY
d_call: .
j_call: TRBJ2-5
v_call: TRBV4-1

cdr3_aa: ASSDGQGADTQY
d_call: TRBD1
j_call: TRBJ2-3
v_call: TRBV6-4

cdr3_aa: ASSLTGGNTEAF
d_call: TRBD1
j_call: TRBJ1-1
v_call: TRBV4-2

cdr3_aa: ASSRAGGIHGYT
d_call: .
j_call: TRBJ1-2
v_call: TRBV3-1/TRBV3-2

cdr3_aa: ASSESTPGANVLT
d_call: .
j_call: TRBJ2-6
v_call: TRBV25-1

cdr3_aa: ASSPGTTNEKLF
d_call: .
j_call: TRBJ1-4
v_call: TRBV28

cdr3_aa: ASSFRTDTQY
d_call: .
j_call: TRBJ2-3
v_call: TRBV11-2

cdr3_aa: ASSLEGRGTEAF
d_call: .
j_call: TRBJ1-1
v_call: TRBV7-9

cdr3_aa: ATSRGTSGVYEQF
d_call: TRBD2
j_call: TRBJ2-1
v_call: TRBV15

cdr3_aa: ASSMGRLYGYT
d_call: .
j_call: TRBJ1-2
v_call: TRBV28

cdr3_aa: ASSSFVSNTEAF
d_call: .
j_call: TRBJ1-1
v_call: TRBV28

cdr3_aa: ASSINGYEQF
d_call: .
j_call: TRBJ2-1
v_call: TRBV19

cdr3_aa: ASSLSRQSWGYT
d_call: .
j_call: TRBJ1-2
v_call: TRBV27

cdr3_aa: ASSPRTVMNTEAF
d_call: .
j_call: TRBJ1-1
v_call: TRBV5-6

cdr3_aa: ASRGVLMNTEAF
d_call: .
j_call: TRBJ1-1
v_call: TRBV5-1

cdr3_aa: ASSRGASAIGGYT
d_call: .
j_call: TRBJ1-2
v_call: TRBV6-2/TRBV6-3

cdr3_aa: ASSSRTSGNEQY
d_call: TRBD2
j_call: TRBJ2-7
v_call: TRBV11-2

cdr3_aa: ASTLGTVYGYT
d_call: TRBD1
j_call: TRBJ1-2
v_call: TRBV6-5

cdr3_aa: ASSQEQGDSDQPQH
d_call: TRBD1
j_call: TRBJ1-5
v_call: TRBV3-1/TRBV3-2

cdr3_aa: ASSPRTGKMNTEAF
d_call: .
j_call: TRBJ1-1
v_call: TRBV18

cdr3_aa: AIREAGLASSSPLH
d_call: .
j_call: TRBJ1-6
v_call: TRBV10-3

cdr3_aa: ASSYSGRSGTGELF
d_call: TRBD2
j_call: TRBJ2-2
v_call: TRBV4-1

cdr3_aa: ASSWTGGKGYT
d_call: TRBD1
j_call: TRBJ1-2
v_call: TRBV27

cdr3_aa: ASSYSPGGNTEAF
d_call: .
j_call: TRBJ1-1
v_call: TRBV6-5